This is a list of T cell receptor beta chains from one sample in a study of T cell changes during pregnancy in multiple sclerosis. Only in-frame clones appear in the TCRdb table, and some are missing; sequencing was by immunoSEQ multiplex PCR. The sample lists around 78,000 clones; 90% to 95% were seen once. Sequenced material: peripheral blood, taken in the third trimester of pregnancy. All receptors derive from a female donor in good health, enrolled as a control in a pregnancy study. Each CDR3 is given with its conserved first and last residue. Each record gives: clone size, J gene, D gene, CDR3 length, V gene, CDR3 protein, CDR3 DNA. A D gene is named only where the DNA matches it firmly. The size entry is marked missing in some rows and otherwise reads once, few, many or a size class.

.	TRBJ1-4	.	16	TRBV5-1	CASSLGGQTIREKLFF	TGCGCCAGCAGCTTGGGGGGCCAGACCATCCGGGAAAAACTGTTTTTT
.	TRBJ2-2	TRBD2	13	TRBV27	CASSHGLAVQLFF	TGTGCCAGCAGTCACGGACTAGCTGTTCAGCTGTTTTTT
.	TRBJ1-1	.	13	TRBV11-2	CASSRSGGTEAFF	TGTGCCAGCAGCCGTTCGGGGGGCACTGAAGCTTTCTTT
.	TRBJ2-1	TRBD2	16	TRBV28	CASSFIRTSGSFEQFF	TGTGCCAGCAGTTTTATTCGGACTAGCGGGAGTTTTGAGCAGTTCTTC
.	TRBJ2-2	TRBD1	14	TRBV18	CATSRQGNTGELFF	TGTGCCACTTCCAGACAGGGGAACACCGGGGAGCTGTTTTTT
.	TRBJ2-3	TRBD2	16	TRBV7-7	CASSPSGGASTDTQYF	TGTGCCAGCAGCCCTAGCGGGGGGGCTAGCACAGATACGCAGTATTTT
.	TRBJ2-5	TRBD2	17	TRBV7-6	CASSSAGWGGPRGAQYF	TGTGCCAGCAGCTCCGCCGGGTGGGGAGGGCCTCGGGGGGCCCAGTACTTC
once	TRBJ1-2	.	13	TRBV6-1	CASSADRSYGYTF	TGTGCCAGCAGTGCCGACAGGAGCTATGGCTACACCTTC
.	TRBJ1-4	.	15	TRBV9	CASSVRGRASEKLFF	TGTGCCAGCAGCGTAAGGGGCAGGGCAAGCGAAAAACTGTTTTTT
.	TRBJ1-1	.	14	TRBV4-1	CASSQVRMNTEAFF	TGCGCCAGCAGCCAAGTGCGAATGAACACTGAAGCTTTCTTT
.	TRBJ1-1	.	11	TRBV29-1	CSARGSTEAFF	TGCAGCGCGAGGGGGAGCACTGAAGCTTTCTTT
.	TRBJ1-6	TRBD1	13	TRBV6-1	CASPDRGYSPLHF	TGTGCCTCTCCGGACAGGGGGTATTCACCCCTCCACTTT
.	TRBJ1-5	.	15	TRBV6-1	CASSEQGVSNQPQHF	TGTGCCAGCAGCGAACAAGGGGTGAGCAATCAGCCCCAGCATTTT
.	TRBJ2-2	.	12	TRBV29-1	CSVGLYTGELFF	TGCAGCGTTGGTCTCTACACCGGGGAGCTGTTTTTT
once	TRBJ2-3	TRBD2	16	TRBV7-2	CASSSGTSGGTDTQYF	TGTGCCAGCAGCTCCGGGACTAGCGGGGGCACAGATACGCAGTATTTT
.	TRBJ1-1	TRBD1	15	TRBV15	CATSRAGQGATEAFF	TGTGCCACCAGCAGAGCGGGACAGGGGGCGACTGAAGCTTTCTTT
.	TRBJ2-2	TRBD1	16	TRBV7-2	CASSSRQGRSTGELFF	TGTGCCAGCAGCTCTCGACAGGGGCGTAGCACCGGGGAGCTGTTTTTT